This T cell receptor beta chain was identified in a study of cytomegalovirus exposure and HLA in healthy donors. Study outcomes and limitations: On later analysis, the bulk of CMV-associated TCR beta chains appeared to be HLA-restricted. TCR beta sequences reportedly predicted the HLA-A and HLA-B alleles of most subjects accurately. Using the classifier, cytomegalovirus status was reportedly diagnosed with high specificity and sensitivity. Relative to equally common others, HLA-associated TCR beta chains showed greater clonal expansion in a later analysis.

A multiplex PCR was run with 60 Vbeta primers and 13 Jbeta primers. The protocol was immunoSEQ multiplex PCR, while the TCRdb copy is restricted to in-frame clones and leaves out a portion. Here the sample spans around 110,000 clones, approximately 67% being singletons. The CDR3 is made up of 16 amino acids. The trim removed 6 bases at V and 2 bases at J, leaving 9 bases unmatched. Germline V gene sequence: CDR1 SGHTA, CDR2 FQGNSA. Remarks on this clone: Antigen specificity is unknown.

The chain employs TRBV7-2 and TRBJ2-3; 9 nucleotides line up with TRBD2. Sample: PBMCs. The receptor was derived from a man younger than 30 in good health and CMV-seronegative. Written as DNA, the CDR3 is TGTGCCAGCAGACCGCGGGGGGGCACCTTCACAGATACGCAGTATTTT. This gives the protein CASRPRGGTFTDTQYF.